These 5 T cell receptor beta chains were sequenced from one sample in a study of T-cell reconstitution after alpha-beta-depleted transplantation in children. This sample's TCRbeta library carried unique molecular identifier barcodes. MiXCR, run by TCRdb on the PCR reads, gives a single entry per CDR3 protein. The sample records 600,000 to 700,000 distinct CDR3 sequences, over 10% being singletons. The sequenced sample was PBMCs, obtained before TCRalphabeta/CD19-depleted stem cell transplant. The source of these receptors is a girl aged 2-15 years with congenital amegakaryocytic thrombocytopenia, due to receive a stem cell transplant.

This clonotype was counted a few times. The chain recombines TRBV5-1 with TRBJ1-2; the D is unclear. The V gene's germline CDR1 is SGHRS and CDR2 YFSETQ. CDR3 length equals 15 residues. Between the trimmed V and J ends, which lost 0 bases and 1 base, there was a span of 10 bases. The CDR3: CASSLGTANNYGYTF. The DNA of the CDR3 is TGCGCCAGCAGCTTGGGAACAGCCAATAACTATGGCTACACCTTC.

This clonotype was observed many times. This sequence joins TRBV12-3 or TRBV12-4 and TRBJ2-1, with TRBD1 as a possible D gene (6 bases). The length of the CDR3 is 16 residues. V was pared by 6 bases and J by 3 bases, with 18 bases between. The chain's CDR3 is CASRPETGTLYNEQFF. CDR3 nucleotide sequence: TGTGCCAGCAGACCCGAAACCGGGACACTCTACAATGAGCAGTTCTTC.

This clonotype was picked up a small number of times. The chain has TRBV5-1 and TRBJ2-5, with no clear D. The CDR3 spans 15 residues. The ends were cut back, 0 bases at V and 2 bases at J, with 11 bases in the middle. Germline CDR1 is SGHRS and CDR2 is YFSETQ. The CDR3 sequence: CASSLVRQLQETQYF. CDR3 nucleotides: TGCGCCAGCAGCTTGGTGCGGCAACTACAAGAGACCCAGTACTTC.

This clonotype was found a few times. J is TRBJ2-3 and V is TRBV5-6; D is uncertain. Germline lookup yields CDR1 SGHDT and CDR2 YYEEEE. Between the trimmed V and J ends, which lost 3 bases and 2 bases, there was a span of 13 bases. This CDR3 is 15 amino acids long. In DNA, the CDR3 is TGTGCCAGCAGCTACCCCGACGGAGTCACAGATACGCAGTATTTT. The encoded protein is CASSYPDGVTDTQYF.

The rearrangement uses TRBV5-1 and TRBJ2-7; 9 nucleotides align to TRBD1. The V segment lost 5 bases and the J segment 4 bases; nucleotides outside the gene matches: 10. Looked up from germline, CDR1 is SGHRS and CDR2 is YFSETQ. The length of the CDR3 is 15 residues. The CDR3 region has the DNA TGCGCCAGCAGACCCCGGACAGGGGTTGAGTACGAGCAGTACTTC. This gives the protein CASRPRTGVEYEQYF.